A single sample is the source of the 32 T cell receptor beta chains below, sequenced in a study of OX40 agonist ivuxolimab in advanced cancers. The data were produced by immunoSEQ multiplex PCR, yet TCRdb's version contains in-frame clones alone and is incomplete. The data hold roughly 71,000 clones, with about 88% observed a single time. The material sequenced was CD4+ or CD8+ T cells sorted from blood, taken in a trial of the OX40 agonist ivuxolimab. Receptors were obtained from an adult with an advanced solid tumor such as melanoma, head and neck, liver or kidney cancer.

The chain has TRBV5-1 and TRBJ2-3; a weak D match, TRBD2 (6 bases). CDR1 is SGHRS and CDR2 is YFSETQ in the germline V gene. This CDR3 has 13 amino acids. Trimming took off 7 bases at V and 0 bases at J, with 9 bases between the two ends. CDR3 amino acids: CASRAGSTDTQYF. CDR3 coding DNA: TGCGCCAGCCGCGCGGGGAGCACAGATACGCAGTATTTT.

V is TRBV9 and J is TRBJ2-7, with TRBD2 as a possible D gene (5 bases). There are 14 residues in the CDR3. Germline CDR1 SGDLS, CDR2 YYNGEE. V lost 0 bases and J 2 bases, leaving 9 bases between the germline ends. The CDR3 sequence is CASSVGGLTYEQYF. The CDR3 nucleotides read TGTGCCAGCAGCGTAGGAGGACTGACCTACGAGCAGTACTTC. Full variable domain (rest looked up from reference TRBV9 and TRBJ2-7): DSGVTQTPKHLITATGQRVTLRCSPRSGDLSVYWYQQSLDQGLQFLIQYYNGEERAKGNILERFSAQQFPDLHSELNLSSLELGDSALYFCASSVGGLTYEQYFGPGTRLTVT.

This clone was recorded a few times. This chain uses TRBV7-8 with TRBJ2-1; 11 bases match TRBD2. The germline V gene encodes CDR1 SGHVS and CDR2 FQNEAQ. The CDR3 is made up of 16 amino acids. The junction had 5 bases not matched to a gene; V was cut back by 2 bases and J by 5 bases. The CDR3 DNA reads TGTGCCAGCAGCTTACCCCGACTAGCGGGGCACAATGAGCAGTTCTTC. Encoded protein: CASSLPRLAGHNEQFF.

The chain has TRBV2 and TRBJ2-1, with unresolved D. CDR3 size: 11 residues. Deletions cut 6 bases from V and 10 bases from J, with 10 bases between. Germline CDR1 reads SNHLY; CDR2 reads FYNNEI. DNA for the CDR3: TGTGCCAGCAGGGAGACCGGGGAGCAGTTCTTC. The encoded protein is CASRETGEQFF.

The CDR3 DNA sequence: TGTGCCAGCAGACTCACCCAGGGAGGAGGAGATACGCAGTATTTT. Amino acid sequence: CASRLTQGGGDTQYF. V is TRBV28 and J is TRBJ2-3; possibly TRBD2 for D (6 bases). Germline-derived CDR1 and CDR2 are MDHEN and SYDVKM. This CDR3 contains 15 residues. V gave up 6 bases and J gave up 5 bases, with 18 bases separating them.

The V gene is TRBV5-1, the J gene TRBJ2-3, with 10 bases that match TRBD2. The CDR3 contains 16 residues. Germline loops: CDR1 SGHRS, CDR2 YFSETQ. Trimming cost V 0 bases and J 2 bases; bases outside gene matches: 3. CDR3 sequence (DNA): TGCGCCAGCAGCTTGGCACTAGCGGGGACCACAGATACGCAGTATTTT. Its translation: CASSLALAGTTDTQYF.

The V and J genes are TRBV28 and TRBJ1-5; the match to TRBD1 covers 7 bases. CDR3 length: 14 amino acids. Germline CDR1 reads MDHEN; CDR2 reads SYDVKM. Trimming at V came to 7 bases and at J to 6 bases, leaving 9 bases not matched to a gene. The CDR3 nucleotides are TGTGCCAGCACCAGGGCAGGGGGGTCTCAGCCCCAGCATTTT. This codes for CASTRAGGSQPQHF.

The V and J genes are TRBV4-1 and TRBJ2-7; D is undetermined. V lost 5 bases, J lost 2 bases, and 10 bases lay in between. The CDR3 extends over 13 amino acids. Germline CDR1 and CDR2: MGHRA and YSYEKL. The CDR3 loop is CASSYTDTYEQYF. The CDR3 nucleotides read TGCGCCAGCAGCTACACCGACACCTACGAGCAGTACTTC.

The chain uses TRBV27 and TRBJ1-2; D gene unclear. The CDR3 is 13 residues long. The germline V and J ends were trimmed by 2 bases and 3 bases, with 7 bases remaining between them. The germline CDR1 and CDR2 sequences are MNHEY and SMNVEV (reference sequence). DNA of the CDR3: TGTGCCAGCAGTTTAAATGGGTACTATGGCTACACCTTC. Translation gives CASSLNGYYGYTF.

This clone was seen only once. In DNA, the CDR3 is TGTGCCAGCAGTTCCTTTCCCTCGTCACCCCTCCACTTT. Amino acids: CASSSFPSSPLHF. The chain joins TRBV6-6 to TRBJ1-6; D gene ambiguous. The V and J ends lost 4 bases and 10 bases respectively, with 11 bases between them. This CDR3 contains 13 residues. In germline, CDR1 is MNHNY, CDR2 SVGAGI (reference sequence).

The chain's CDR3 is CASSIYSGESYEQYF. CDR3 nucleotides: TGTGCCAGTAGTATATATAGCGGGGAATCCTACGAGCAGTACTTC. The rearrangement joins TRBV19 to TRBJ2-7; 8 bases line up with TRBD2. This CDR3 is built from 15 residues. With 2 bases clipped from V and 1 base from J, the junction kept 4 bases outside the gene matches. Per the germline V gene, CDR1 is LNHDA and CDR2 is SQIVND (reference sequence).

The chain couples TRBV2 to TRBJ2-7; D unresolved. V was trimmed by 8 bases and J by 0 bases, leaving 14 bases between them. CDR1 and CDR2 (germline): SNHLY, FYNNEI. The CDR3 has 14 amino acids. The CDR3 nucleotides are TGTGCCAGCCTCCGAGGCATGAGCTCCTACGAGCAGTACTTC. As protein: CASLRGMSSYEQYF.

This clone is a singleton in its sample. The chain carries TRBV5-8 and TRBJ2-1, with TRBD2 as a possible D gene (6 bases). Per germline, CDR1 SGHTS and CDR2 YDEGEE. V lost 1 base, J lost 4 bases, and 12 bases lay in between. This CDR3 has 15 residues. The CDR3 spells CASSLRGGGYNEQFF. As DNA, the CDR3 is TGTGCCAGCAGCTTGCGGGGAGGTGGATACAATGAGCAGTTCTTC.

This clone was observed a few times. The rearrangement uses TRBV6-5 and TRBJ2-5, with 8 bases identical to TRBD1. V lost 6 bases to trimming and J lost 5 bases; unmatched junction nucleotides: 5. Germline V gene lookup returns CDR1 MNHEY and CDR2 SVGAGI. The CDR3 sequence is 13 residues long. The CDR3 here is CASRSGGGETQYF. In nucleotides, the CDR3 is TGTGCCAGCAGATCAGGGGGCGGGGAGACCCAGTACTTC.

This clone has just one count. V and J are TRBV7-2 and TRBJ1-2; tentative D call: TRBD1 (5 bases). V was cut by 3 bases and J by 4 bases, with 15 bases left in between. Per the germline V gene, CDR1 is SGHTA and CDR2 is FQGNSA. The CDR3 consists of 15 residues. The DNA for the CDR3 is TGTGCCAGCAGCTTGAGGGACCGGGCCTTCTATGGCTACACCTTC. Amino acids: CASSLRDRAFYGYTF.

The chain recombines TRBV4-3 with TRBJ1-5; TRBD1 matches 8 bases. CDR1 and CDR2 (germline): LGHNA, YSLEER. J was trimmed by 0 bases and V by 1 base; bases with no gene match: 8. The CDR3 extends over 18 amino acids. The CDR3 sequence: CASSQGGTGVYSNQPQHF. Written as DNA, the CDR3 is TGCGCCAGCAGCCAAGGTGGGACAGGCGTTTATAGCAATCAGCCCCAGCATTTT.

V and J are TRBV7-2 and TRBJ2-7; D unclear. This CDR3 contains 15 residues. The germline CDR1 and CDR2 sequences are SGHTA and FQGNSA. V lost 2 bases to trimming and J lost 4 bases, with 15 bases between them. CDR3 sequence reads: CASSLRAPPGYEQYF. The CDR3 DNA is TGTGCCAGCAGCTTAAGGGCCCCGCCGGGTTACGAGCAGTACTTC.

V and J are TRBV5-1 and TRBJ2-5; D is possibly TRBD2 (6 bases). Germline V gene lookup returns CDR1 SGHRS and CDR2 YFSETQ. This CDR3 has 13 amino acids. V shed 5 bases and J shed 2 bases, with 10 bases lying between them. The CDR3 loop reads CASRVSGQETQYF. The DNA for the CDR3 is TGCGCCAGCAGGGTTAGCGGACAAGAGACCCAGTACTTC.

The chain couples TRBV29-1 to TRBJ2-5; either TRBD1 or TRBD2 may fit D (5 bases each). Trimming removed 6 bases at V and 1 base at J, with 24 bases between. CDR1 and CDR2 from the germline V gene are SQVTM and ANQGSEA. This CDR3 is built from 17 residues. The DNA of the CDR3 is TGCAGCGTCCCAACCGGGACCGCGACACGTTTCCAAGAGACCCAGTACTTC. As protein: CSVPTGTATRFQETQYF.

V usage is TRBV7-6 and J usage is TRBJ2-3; TRBD2 matches 8 bases. The V and J ends lost 4 bases and 5 bases, in that order; junction bases with no gene match: 11. This CDR3 is 16 amino acids long. In germline, CDR1 is SGHVS, CDR2 FNYEAQ. The CDR3 sequence: CASSSSLGRGVDTQYF. CDR3 DNA sequence: TGTGCCAGCAGCTCGTCGCTTGGGCGGGGGGTAGATACGCAGTATTTT.

The count of this clone is one. V usage is TRBV19 and J usage is TRBJ2-7; 12 positions agree with TRBD1. CDR1 is LNHDA, CDR2 SQIVND, per germline (reference sequence). The CDR3 spans 14 residues. With 6 bases clipped from V and 5 bases from J, the junction kept 5 bases outside the gene matches. CDR3 nucleotides: TGTGCCAGTAGGCCGGGACAGGGGGCGAACGAGCAGTACTTC. Its translation is CASRPGQGANEQYF. Using reference TRBV19 and TRBJ2-7 for the parts outside the CDR3, the full variable domain is DGGITQSPKYLFRKEGQNVTLSCEQNLNHDAMYWYRQDPGQGLRLIYYSQIVNDFQKGDIAEGYSVSREKKESFPLTVTSAQKNPTAFYLCASRPGQGANEQYFGPGTRLTVT.

This chain connects TRBV2 to TRBJ1-2, with no clear D. This CDR3 has 13 amino acids. In germline, CDR1 is SNHLY, CDR2 FYNNEI. Trimming cost V 7 bases and J 0 bases, with 9 bases left between them. The CDR3 is CASKPGTNYGYTF. Written as DNA, the CDR3 is TGTGCCAGCAAGCCGGGAACTAACTATGGCTACACCTTC.

The V and J genes are TRBV6-6 and TRBJ2-3; 9 nucleotides align to TRBD2. Looked up from germline, CDR1 is MNHNY and CDR2 is SVGAGI (reference sequence). CDR3 length: 16 residues. Trimming took 5 bases from V and 2 from J; bases not matched to a gene: 8. The CDR3 DNA reads TGTGCCAGCAGTCCCGGCGGGAGGGCCTACACAGATACGCAGTATTTT. It yields the protein CASSPGGRAYTDTQYF.

This chain uses TRBV6-4 with TRBJ1-4; tentative D call: TRBD1 (5 bases). V was pared by 2 bases and J by 3 bases, with 13 bases between. This CDR3 is 16 amino acids long. Germline CDR1 and CDR2: MRHNA and SNTAGT. The CDR3 spells CASSDGPGGPNEKLFF. CDR3 sequence (DNA): TGTGCCAGCAGTGACGGACCGGGGGGACCTAATGAAAAACTGTTTTTT.

The V gene is TRBV2, the J gene TRBJ2-7, with D perhaps TRBD2 (6 bases). With 5 bases removed from V and 2 bases from J, the gap between germline ends came to 16 bases. This CDR3 has 15 amino acids. From germline, CDR1 is SNHLY and CDR2 FYNNEI. The CDR3 loop reads CASSFTGTDPYEQYF. The CDR3, as DNA: TGTGCCAGCAGTTTTACCGGGACTGATCCCTACGAGCAGTACTTC.

V and J are TRBV5-1 and TRBJ2-2, with D hard to call. Germline CDR1 SGHRS, CDR2 YFSETQ. The V and J ends lost 0 bases and 1 base respectively, with 10 bases between them. The CDR3 runs 16 residues. The CDR3 here is CASSLAVQMNTGELFF. CDR3 DNA: TGCGCCAGCAGCTTGGCCGTGCAGATGAACACCGGGGAGCTGTTTTTT. Based on the CDR3 plus reference TRBV5-1 and TRBJ2-2, the full variable domain is KAGVTQTPRYLIKTRGQQVTLSCSPISGHRSVSWYQQTPGQGLQFLFEYFSETQRNKGNFPGRFSGRQFSNSRSEMNVSTLELGDSALYLCASSLAVQMNTGELFFGEGSRLTVL.

The chain carries TRBV4-2 and TRBJ1-3; 7 nucleotides line up with TRBD1. The V gene's germline CDR1 is LGHNA and CDR2 YNFKEQ. Trimming took 1 base from V and 0 from J; bases not matched to a gene: 3. This CDR3 has 16 amino acids. The CDR3 DNA sequence: TGTGCCAGCAGCCAAGTTGGACAGGTCTCTGGAAACACCATATATTTT. Its translation is CASSQVGQVSGNTIYF.

The genes are TRBV15 and TRBJ2-5; TRBD1 agrees at 7 bases. After removal of 2 bases from V and 5 bases from J, the junction contained 8 bases not matched to a gene. The CDR3 covers 15 residues. Germline V gene data show CDR1 as LNHNV and CDR2 as YYDKDF (reference sequence). As DNA, the CDR3 is TGTGCCACCAGCAGACCGGGGACAGCGAAGGAGACCCAGTACTTC. It translates to CATSRPGTAKETQYF.

The chain couples TRBV2 to TRBJ1-2; D is unclear. V lost 7 bases and J lost 7, with 10 bases in between. CDR1 and CDR2 (germline): SNHLY, FYNNEI. The CDR3 has 11 amino acids. The CDR3 DNA reads TGTGCCAGCACGACACGCCGTGGCTACACCTTC. Translating it yields CASTTRRGYTF.

The count of this clone is one. The rearrangement uses TRBV6-5 and TRBJ2-3, with D maybe TRBD2 (6 bases). The CDR3 is 16 amino acids. The V gene's germline CDR1 is MNHEY and CDR2 SVGAGI. V lost 0 bases, J lost 2 bases, and 12 bases lay in between. The CDR3 sequence: CASSYSTRRTTDTQYF. CDR3 nucleotide sequence: TGTGCCAGCAGTTACTCGACTAGGCGGACCACAGATACGCAGTATTTT.

This clone was counted between two and nine times. The chain combines TRBV27 with TRBJ2-3; D gene ambiguous. Germline CDR1 reads MNHEY; CDR2 reads SMNVEV (reference sequence). The CDR3 loop spans 14 amino acids. V lost 3 bases, J lost 2 bases, and 9 bases lay in between. The CDR3 sequence is CASSFQTATDTQYF. The CDR3 DNA is TGTGCCAGCAGTTTTCAAACGGCCACAGATACGCAGTATTTT.

This CDR3 is CASSERRTAYDYEQYF. CDR3 in DNA: TGTGCCAGCAGTGAAAGGAGGACAGCTTACGACTACGAGCAGTACTTC. The chain joins TRBV6-1 to TRBJ2-7, with D possibly TRBD1 on 6 matching bases. The CDR3 totals 16 residues. Trimming took 2 bases from V and 3 from J, leaving 17 bases between them. The germline V gene encodes CDR1 MNHNS and CDR2 SASEGT.